The next 4 T cell receptor beta chains were all read from a single sample in a study of T cell repertoires in cytomegalovirus infection. Their antigen targets remain unknown. TCRdb reprocessed the reads via MiXCR and lists one record per CDR3 protein. Here the sample spans hundreds of thousands of distinct CDR3 sequences, 30% to 35% being singletons. The specimen comprised cultured PBMCs, sampled from culture after CMV antigen stimulation. Receptors were obtained from a human donor in good health (CMV status not recorded). Some clones in this sample may be carry-over from other donors' samples.

This clonotype was seen only a few times. The V gene is TRBV12-3 or TRBV12-4, the J gene TRBJ2-5; no clear D. This CDR3 region has 12 residues. Trimming left V 6 bases short and J 5 bases short, with 10 bases between. The CDR3 reads CASRIASETQYF. As DNA, the CDR3 is TGTGCCAGCAGAATAGCTTCGGAGACCCAGTACTTC.

This clonotype was seen a handful of times. Because the CDR3's place on the DNA is in doubt, the DNA is left out and the CDR3 is given as listed by TCRdb. V is TRBV28 and J is TRBJ1-3; the DNA was not used to check the table's D call, TRBD1. Germline V lookup: CDR1 MDHEN, CDR2 SYDVKM. The CDR3 sequence runs 16 residues, both termini included. The CDR3 region is CASSFLAGGSGNTIYF.

This clonotype was found a few times. The rearrangement joins TRBV6-2 or TRBV6-3 to TRBJ2-2, with D perhaps given as TRBD1 or TRBD2 (5 bases each). This CDR3 contains 17 residues. V was pared by 4 bases and J by 3 bases, with 18 bases between. Germline V lookup: CDR1 MNHEY, CDR2 SVGEGT. CDR3 residues: CASSSPMTGRDTGELFF. In DNA, the CDR3 is TGTGCCAGCAGTTCACCTATGACGGGACGCGACACCGGGGAGCTGTTTTTT.

About this clonotype: One end of the junction varies from germline; a read error may be responsible. The chain is built from TRBV5-3 and TRBJ2-5; D is ambiguous. TRBV5-3 is noted as an ORF with a role that remains uncertain. CDR3 length equals 13 residues. CDR3 amino acids: CASSLKGQETQYF. The CDR3 nucleotides read TGTGCCAGCAGCTTGAAAGGACAAGAGACCCAGTACTTC.